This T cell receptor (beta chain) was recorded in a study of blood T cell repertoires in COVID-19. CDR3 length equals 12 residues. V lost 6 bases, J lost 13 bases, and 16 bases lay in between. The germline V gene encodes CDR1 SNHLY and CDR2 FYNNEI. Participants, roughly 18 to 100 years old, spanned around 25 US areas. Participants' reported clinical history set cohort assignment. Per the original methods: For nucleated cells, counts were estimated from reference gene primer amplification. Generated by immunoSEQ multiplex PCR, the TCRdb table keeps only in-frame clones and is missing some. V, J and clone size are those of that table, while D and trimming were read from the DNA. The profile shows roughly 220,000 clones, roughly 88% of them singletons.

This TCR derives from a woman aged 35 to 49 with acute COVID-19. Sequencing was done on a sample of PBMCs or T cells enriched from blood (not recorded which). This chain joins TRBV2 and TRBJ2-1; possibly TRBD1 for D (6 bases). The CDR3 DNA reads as TGTGCCAGCAGAGACGGACAGATAGTCCAGTTCTTC. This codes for CASRDGQIVQFF. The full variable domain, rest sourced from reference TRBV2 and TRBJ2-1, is EPEVTQTPSHQVTQMGQEVILRCVPISNHLYFYWYRQILGQKVEFLVSFYNNEISEKSEIFDDQFSVERPDGSNFTLKIRSTKLEDSAMYFCASRDGQIVQFFGPGTRLTVL.